This T cell receptor beta chain was retrieved from a study of cytomegalovirus exposure and HLA in healthy donors. Study details: Earlier sequencing of about 179 million T cells yielded 120 million or so unique TCR beta sequences. General study points: Several V segments, TRBV6-2 and TRBV6-3 among them, could not be told apart and were dropped.

There are a few counts of this clone. Its antigen is currently unknown. Germline values: CDR1 SEHNR, CDR2 FQNEAQ (reference sequence). Trimming removed 2 bases from V and 3 bases from J, with 2 bases in between. CDR3 length equals 11 residues. PCR was performed using 60 Vbeta and 13 Jbeta primers. Using immunoSEQ multiplex PCR, the repertoire was profiled, and TCRdb retains in-frame clones only, with some absent. The top ten clones hold approximately 2.5% of a sample with approximately 90,000 clones, about 8% of them seen once. The sequence derives from a middle-aged man in good health and CMV-seronegative. This chain joins TRBV7-9 and TRBJ2-7; the D is unclear. Sequencing used PBMCs. The CDR3 nucleotides are TGTGCCAGCAGCTTATACTACGAGCAGTACTTC. This codes for CASSLYYEQYF.